This T cell receptor beta chain was sequenced for a study of cytotoxic CD8 clonotypes in ibrutinib-treated CLL. As for the study in general: Sample averages reached 255,043 productive templates and 94,082 productive rearrangements.

This CDR3 has 17 amino acids. Germline V lookup: CDR1 SGHDT, CDR2 YYEEEE. V gave up 4 bases and J gave up 4 bases, with 21 bases separating them. In the case of this clone: As yet, its antigen is unknown.

Whole-study findings and limits: Contraction or stability on treatment was seen for public clonotypes, which were uncommon.

Generated by immunoSEQ multiplex PCR, the TCRdb table keeps only in-frame clones and is missing some. The sample contains under 200,000 clones, about 80% of which appear only once. This sample comprised PBMCs, obtained after 12 months of ibrutinib treatment. The chain couples TRBV5-6 to TRBJ1-5; no clear D gene. This clonotype was sampled from a human donor with chronic lymphocytic leukemia. CDR3 DNA sequence: TGTGCCAGCAGCCTTCGTCGCACGGGAGTTTATAATCAGCCCCAGCATTTT. Protein product: CASSLRRTGVYNQPQHF. Together with reference TRBV5-6 and TRBJ1-5, the CDR3 gives the full variable domain: DAGVTQSPTHLIKTRGQQVTLRCSPKSGHDTVSWYQQALGQGPQFIFQYYEEEERQRGNFPDRFSGHQFPNYSSELNVNALLLGDSALYLCASSLRRTGVYNQPQHFGDGTRLSIL.